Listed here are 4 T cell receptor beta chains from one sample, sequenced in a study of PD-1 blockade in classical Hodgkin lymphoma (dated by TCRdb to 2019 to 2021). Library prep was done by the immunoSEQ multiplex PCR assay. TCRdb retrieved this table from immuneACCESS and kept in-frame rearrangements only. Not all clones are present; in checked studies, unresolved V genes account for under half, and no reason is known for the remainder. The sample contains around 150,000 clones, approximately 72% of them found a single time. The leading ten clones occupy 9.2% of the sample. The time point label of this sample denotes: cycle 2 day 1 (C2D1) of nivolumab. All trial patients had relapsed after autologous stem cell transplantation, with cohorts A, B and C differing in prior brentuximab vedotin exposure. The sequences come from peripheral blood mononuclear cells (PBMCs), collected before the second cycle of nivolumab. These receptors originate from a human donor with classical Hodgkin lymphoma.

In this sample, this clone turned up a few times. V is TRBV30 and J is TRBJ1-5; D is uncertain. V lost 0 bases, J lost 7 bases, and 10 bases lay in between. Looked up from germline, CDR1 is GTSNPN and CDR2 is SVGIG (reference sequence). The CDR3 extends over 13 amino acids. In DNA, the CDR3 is TGTGCCTGGAGTGTACAGCCGGAGCAGCCCCAGCATTTT. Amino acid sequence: CAWSVQPEQPQHF.

Here the CDR3 DNA reads TGCGCCAGCCTCAGCCAAGAGACCCAGTACTTC. Translating it yields CASLSQETQYF. V is TRBV5-1 and J is TRBJ2-5, with unresolved D. The length of the CDR3 is 11 residues. The germline V gene encodes CDR1 SGHRS and CDR2 YFSETQ. Trimming pared 7 bases from V and 1 base from J, leaving 5 bases between. The complete variable domain, with remaining parts taken from reference TRBV5-1 and TRBJ2-5, reads KAGVTQTPRYLIKTRGQQVTLSCSPISGHRSVSWYQQTPGQGLQFLFEYFSETQRNKGNFPGRFSGRQFSNSRSEMNVSTLELGDSALYLCASLSQETQYFGPGTRLLVL.

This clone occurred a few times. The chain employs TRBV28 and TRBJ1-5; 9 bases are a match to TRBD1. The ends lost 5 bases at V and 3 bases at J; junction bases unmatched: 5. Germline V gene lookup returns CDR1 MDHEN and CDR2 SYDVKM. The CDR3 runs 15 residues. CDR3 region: CASSRRDRDNQPQHF. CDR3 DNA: TGTGCCAGCAGTCGCCGGGACAGGGACAATCAGCCCCAGCATTTT.

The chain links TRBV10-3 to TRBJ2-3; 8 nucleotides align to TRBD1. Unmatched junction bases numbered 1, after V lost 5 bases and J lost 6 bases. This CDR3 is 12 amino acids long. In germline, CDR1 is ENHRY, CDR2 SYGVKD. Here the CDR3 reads CAISPGGDTQYF. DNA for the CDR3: TGTGCCATCAGTCCAGGGGGCGATACGCAGTATTTT.